What follows is one TCR beta chain and its context. The sample comes from a study of technical replicates of blood from several donors. V lost 0 bases and J 5 bases, leaving 13 bases between the germline ends. There are 14 residues in the CDR3. Germline loops: CDR1 GTSNPN, CDR2 SVGIG (reference sequence). The protocol was immunoSEQ multiplex PCR, while the TCRdb copy is restricted to in-frame clones and leaves out a portion. The sample records 60,000 or so clones, approximately 87% being singletons. This chain links TRBV30 with TRBJ2-5, with D tentatively TRBD1 (6 bases). The TCR sequence derives from a human donor in good health. Some clones in this sample may be carry-over from other donors' samples. Sequencing was done on a sample of PBMCs. The DNA of the CDR3 is TGTGCCTGGAGTGTTGAACAGGGACGCGAGACCCAGTACTTC. Translated: CAWSVEQGRETQYF.